This T cell receptor (beta chain) was identified in a study of cytotoxic CD8 clonotypes in ibrutinib-treated CLL. Study-wide context: Within the patient group, about ten were relapsed/refractory and over 14 treatment-naive, and approximately 17 were IGHV unmutated.

Study results and limitations: At progression, clonality fell back toward baseline after rising at ibrutinib response. Clonality measured at baseline exceeded age-matched healthy donors, tracking circulating CD8+ T-cell counts.

Comments on this clone: What it recognizes is unknown.

V was shortened by 5 bases and J by 6 bases, with 13 bases between the two germline ends. This CDR3 comprises 14 residues. Germline assignment: CDR1 SNHLY and CDR2 FYNNEI. The assay was immunoSEQ multiplex PCR, and TCRdb's table has in-frame clones only and misses some. The sample shows 150,000 to 200,000 clones, approximately 91% of them seen only once. The source of around 1.9 micrograms of genomic DNA for TCR beta libraries was cryopreserved PBMCs. This TCR came from a human donor with chronic lymphocytic leukemia. The chain uses TRBV2 and TRBJ1-4; a possible D gene is TRBD1 (5 bases). This specimen consisted of PBMCs, obtained at disease progression, from a patient treated with ibrutinib. CDR3 region: CASSRGNGYEKLFF. The CDR3 bases are TGTGCCAGCAGTAGGGGTAATGGCTATGAAAAACTGTTTTTT.